The 19 T cell receptor beta chains below all came from one sample that was sequenced in a study of response to subunit inactivated influenza vaccine. MiXCR, run by TCRdb on the RT-PCR reads, gives a single entry per CDR3 protein. The sample contains 800,000 to 1,000,000 distinct CDR3 sequences, 21% of which appear only once. Sequencing used PBMCs from blood, obtained 4 to 6 days after vaccination. Receptor source: a man aged 50 to 59 who received an inactivated influenza vaccine.

This chain's CDR3 is CASSFWTGSNEQYF. Here the CDR3 DNA reads TGTGCCAGCAGCTTTTGGACAGGGTCCAACGAGCAGTACTTC. This sequence joins TRBV7-2 and TRBJ2-7; 8 nucleotides match TRBD1. Germline V gene lookup returns CDR1 SGHTA and CDR2 FQGNSA. V was clipped by 3 bases and J by 5 bases; unmatched bases: 6. The CDR3 consists of 14 residues.

This rearrangement joins TRBV6-1 to TRBJ1-5; 7 positions match TRBD1. The CDR3 length is 17 residues. J was trimmed by 9 bases and V by 6 bases; bases with no gene match: 20. Germline V gene sequence: CDR1 MNHNS, CDR2 SASEGT. Here the CDR3 DNA reads TGTGCCAGCAGGAGAAAACCGGGGACAGCCAACTTAGGGCCCCAGCATTTT. Residues: CASRRKPGTANLGPQHF.

The chain couples TRBV5-4 to TRBJ2-1; 10 bases fit TRBD2. CDR1 SGHNT and CDR2 YYREEE come from the germline V gene (reference sequence). The V gene end was trimmed by 0 bases and the J gene end by 9 bases; junction bases not matched to a gene: 6. There are 15 residues in the CDR3. The CDR3 here is CASSLASGGAVEQFF. Written as DNA, the CDR3 is TGTGCCAGCAGCTTGGCCAGCGGGGGGGCAGTTGAGCAGTTCTTC. The full variable domain, completed using reference TRBV5-4 and TRBJ2-1, is ETGVTQSPTHLIKTRGQQVTLRCSSQSGHNTVSWYQQALGQGPQFIFQYYREEENGRGNFPPRFSGLQFPNYSSELNVNALELDDSALYLCASSLASGGAVEQFFGPGTRLTVL.

This sequence joins TRBV7-7 and TRBJ2-2; D gene ambiguous. CDR1 and CDR2 (germline): SSHAT, FNYEAQ (reference sequence). V was clipped by 4 bases and J by 5 bases, with 8 bases between them. This CDR3 contains 13 residues. Written as DNA, the CDR3 is TGTGCCAGCAGCTATGACATTACCGGGGAGCTGTTTTTT. Translation: CASSYDITGELFF.

The V gene is TRBV7-2, the J gene TRBJ2-1; 8 bases match TRBD1. The germline CDR1 and CDR2 sequences are SGHTA and FQGNSA. The CDR3 totals 14 residues. Trimming removed 7 bases from V and 4 bases from J; junction bases left unmatched: 6. CDR3 bases: TGTGCCAGCACCCGACAGGGGACGTACAATGAGCAGTTCTTC. This codes for CASTRQGTYNEQFF.

This chain uses TRBV2 with TRBJ2-7; no reliable D call. The CDR3 consists of 11 residues. Germline CDR1 reads SNHLY; CDR2 reads FYNNEI. V dropped 4 bases and J dropped 5 bases, with 6 bases sitting between them. The CDR3 loop is CASSAVDEQYF. The CDR3 DNA reads as TGTGCCAGCAGTGCGGTAGACGAGCAGTACTTC.

The sample holds a few counts of this clonotype. The genes are TRBV10-1 and TRBJ2-7; a weak D match, TRBD1 (6 bases). The germline V and J ends were trimmed by 3 bases and 0 bases, with 15 bases remaining between them. The CDR3 contains 16 residues. Germline loops: CDR1 WNHNN, CDR2 SYGVQD (reference sequence). The CDR3 sequence is CASSEGRGLSSYEQYF. The CDR3 DNA reads as TGCGCCAGCAGTGAAGGCAGGGGTCTTAGCTCCTACGAGCAGTACTTC.

CDR3 DNA sequence: TGTGCCAGCAGTACTGGCGGAATAGCGGTCGACGGCTACACCTTC. Protein: CASSTGGIAVDGYTF. The V and J genes are TRBV28 and TRBJ1-2; D unclear. This CDR3 region has 15 residues. Germline CDR1 reads MDHEN; CDR2 reads SYDVKM. Trimming stripped 5 bases from V and 8 bases from J, with 21 bases between.

The chain employs TRBV2 and TRBJ2-1; D remains ambiguous. The CDR3 has 12 amino acids. With 2 bases removed from V and 6 bases from J, the gap between germline ends came to 5 bases. Germline values: CDR1 SNHLY, CDR2 FYNNEI. Here the CDR3 DNA reads TGTGCCAGCAGTGAACCTAGCAATGAGCAGTTCTTC. Amino acid sequence: CASSEPSNEQFF. The full variable domain, completed using reference TRBV2 and TRBJ2-1, is EPEVTQTPSHQVTQMGQEVILRCVPISNHLYFYWYRQILGQKVEFLVSFYNNEISEKSEIFDDQFSVERPDGSNFTLKIRSTKLEDSAMYFCASSEPSNEQFFGPGTRLTVL.

This rearrangement joins TRBV4-1 to TRBJ2-1, with TRBD2 identical over 12 bases. The germline CDR1 and CDR2 sequences are MGHRA and YSYEKL. Trimming took 0 bases from V and 12 from J; bases not matched to a gene: 9. The CDR3 loop spans 16 amino acids. The CDR3 loop is CASSQETSGGPVGQFF. CDR3 DNA sequence: TGCGCCAGCAGCCAAGAGACTAGCGGGGGTCCCGTGGGGCAGTTCTTC.

Only a few counts were recorded for this clonotype. The V gene is TRBV4-2, the J gene TRBJ1-6; D is possibly TRBD1 (6 bases). V dropped 4 bases and J dropped 10 bases, with 17 bases sitting between them. This CDR3 is built from 15 residues. CDR1 LGHNA and CDR2 YNFKEQ come from the germline V gene. CDR3 bases: TGTGCCAGCAGCCTGGAGGGGGTAAAAAAATCACCCCTCCACTTT. This gives the protein CASSLEGVKKSPLHF.

This clonotype was seen many times. The J gene is TRBJ2-5, the V gene TRBV20-1, with 9 bases matching TRBD1. CDR1 is DFQATT and CDR2 is SNEGSKA in the germline V gene (reference sequence). The CDR3 loop spans 15 amino acids. V was clipped by 5 bases and J by 2 bases; unmatched bases: 9. The CDR3: CSAQPRTGAQETQYF. The CDR3 nucleotides are TGCAGTGCTCAGCCACGGACAGGGGCACAAGAGACCCAGTACTTC.

The chain couples TRBV27 to TRBJ2-7; TRBD1 aligns across 9 bases. Losses at the gene ends were 6 bases for V and 5 bases for J; bases not matched to a gene: 11. This CDR3 region has 15 residues. Germline assignment: CDR1 MNHEY and CDR2 SMNVEV (reference sequence). CDR3 loop: CASSLTGTGIHEQYF. CDR3 nucleotide sequence: TGTGCCAGCAGCCTGACCGGGACAGGGATCCACGAGCAGTACTTC.

V usage is TRBV27 and J usage is TRBJ2-2, with TRBD1 identical over 9 bases. Germline V gene lookup returns CDR1 MNHEY and CDR2 SMNVEV (reference sequence). CDR3 length: 16 amino acids. V was pared by 1 base and J by 3 bases, with 3 bases of the junction left unmatched. CDR3 sequence (DNA): TGTGCCAGCAGTTTATTGGGACAGGGATACACCGGGGAGCTGTTTTTT. It translates to CASSLLGQGYTGELFF.

This clonotype was counted only a few times. This rearrangement joins TRBV7-2 to TRBJ2-5, with 16 bases lining up with TRBD2. This CDR3 spans 15 amino acids. The V and J ends lost 6 bases and 5 bases, in that order; junction bases with no gene match: 3. Germline assignment: CDR1 SGHTA and CDR2 FQGNSA. In DNA, the CDR3 is TGTGCCAGCAGGAAGGGACTAGCGGGGGGGGAGACCCAGTACTTC. Its translation is CASRKGLAGGETQYF. Full variable domain (rest looked up from reference TRBV7-2 and TRBJ2-5): GAGVSQSPSNKVTEKGKDVELRCDPISGHTALYWYRQSLGQGLEFLIYFQGNSAPDKSGLPSDRFSAERTGGSVSTLTIQRTQQEDSAVYLCASRKGLAGGETQYFGPGTRLLVL.

This clonotype was counted a few times. The chain links TRBV7-2 to TRBJ1-5; D is undetermined. CDR1 and CDR2 (germline): SGHTA, FQGNSA. Trimming removed 4 bases from V and 7 bases from J, with 8 bases in between. The CDR3 has 12 residues. The CDR3 nucleotides read TGTGCCAGCAGCTCGCCCGGCCAGCCCCAGCATTTT. Translating gives CASSSPGQPQHF. Filled out from reference TRBV7-2 and TRBJ1-5, the complete variable domain reads GAGVSQSPSNKVTEKGKDVELRCDPISGHTALYWYRQSLGQGLEFLIYFQGNSAPDKSGLPSDRFSAERTGGSVSTLTIQRTQQEDSAVYLCASSSPGQPQHFGDGTRLSIL.

V is TRBV20-1 and J is TRBJ1-5; the D is unclear. The CDR3 sequence is 12 residues long. Germline V gene sequence: CDR1 DFQATT, CDR2 SNEGSKA (reference sequence). Trimming stripped 6 bases from V and 10 bases from J, with 16 bases between. CDR3 DNA: TGCAGTGCGGTGACTTGGCGGGGTCCCCAGCATTTT. This translates into CSAVTWRGPQHF.

The table lists this clonotype with a few counts. V gene TRBV20-1 combines with J gene TRBJ2-1, with 13 bases that match TRBD2. CDR3 length equals 16 residues. The germline V gene has CDR1 DFQATT and CDR2 SNEGSKA (reference sequence). Germline trimming cut 3 bases from V and 4 bases from J; bases unmatched to any gene: 6. For the CDR3, the DNA is TGCAGTGCTAGGACCAGACTAGCGGGGGGATACAATGAGCAGTTCTTC. Translation gives CSARTRLAGGYNEQFF.

DNA of the CDR3: TGCAGCGTTGGGACACTAGGAGGGATCGAGCAGTACTTC. This codes for CSVGTLGGIEQYF. This chain uses TRBV29-1 with TRBJ2-7; D is perhaps TRBD2 (6 bases). The CDR3 runs 13 residues. From germline, CDR1 is SQVTM and CDR2 ANQGSEA. V was pared by 4 bases and J by 6 bases, with 16 bases between.